The rows below give T cell receptor beta chains drawn from one sample of a study of vaccination and CD4 T cells after COVID-19. TCRdb re-called the PCR reads through MiXCR, storing one row per CDR3 protein. The sample yields about 10,000 distinct CDR3 sequences, roughly 23% seen once. Antigen specificity for these receptors is unknown. The sample in question was CD4+ T cells from blood, cultured in vitro, obtained before SARS-CoV-2 vaccination. These TCRs come from a human donor who received a COVID-19 vaccine. Both conserved end residues are part of each CDR3. Fields, in order: V gene, CDR3 length, D gene, CDR3 protein. A D gene is named only where the DNA matches it firmly.

>TRBV7-9|16|.
CASSLFPDTYNSPLHF
>TRBV25-1|14|TRBD1
CASSGSGGADGYTF
>TRBV27|16|.
CASSLSGEGGNYGYTF
>TRBV24-1|15|.
CATSNGIGGKNIQYF
>TRBV23-1|24|.
CASSRCNDPPAGFARTPWDSPLHF
>TRBV5-1|18|.
CASSLEPQGRWTDSPLHF
>TRBV20-1|12|.
CSAEDSNYGYTF
>TRBV11-2|15|.
CASTRRVLRGETQYF
>TRBV20-1|12|.
CSARVGGGEQFF
>TRBV7-3|15|.
CASSRDPYLYNEQFF
>TRBV2|15|TRBD2
CASSNLAGEGETQYF
>TRBV7-2|14|.
CASSLLGANTVAFF
>TRBV5-1|14|.
CASSLGRGTDTQYF
>TRBV9|14|.
CASSVGAGDYEQYF
>TRBV5-4|15|.
CASSLGADMNTEAFF
>TRBV20-1|12|.
CSARSDNYGYTF
>TRBV5-4|16|TRBD1
CASSLDGQGARNEQFF
>TRBV12-3/TRBV12-4|14|TRBD1
CASRRTGRNTEAFF
>TRBV18|15|TRBD2
CASSPVSSGGSEQFF
>TRBV27|15|.
CASSLSGHSGNTIYF
>TRBV5-1|17|TRBD2
CASSLGGSSGGTDTQYF
>TRBV6-5|14|.
CASSYSGISYEQYF
>TRBV9|16|TRBD2
CASSVVPREGGDTQYF